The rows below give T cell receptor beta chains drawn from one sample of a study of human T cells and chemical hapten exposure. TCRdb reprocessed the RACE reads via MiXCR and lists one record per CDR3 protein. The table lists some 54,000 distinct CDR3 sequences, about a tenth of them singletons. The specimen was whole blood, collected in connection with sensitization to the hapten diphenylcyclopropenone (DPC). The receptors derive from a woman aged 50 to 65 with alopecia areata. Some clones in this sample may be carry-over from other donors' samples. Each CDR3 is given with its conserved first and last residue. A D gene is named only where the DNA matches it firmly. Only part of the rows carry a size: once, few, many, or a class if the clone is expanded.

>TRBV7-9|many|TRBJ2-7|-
CASRSAYEQYF
TGTGCCAGCAGATCCGCCTACGAGCAGTACTTC
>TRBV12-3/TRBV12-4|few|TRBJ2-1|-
CASSPPPGQRSYNEQFF
TGTGCCAGCAGTCCACCTCCGGGACAACGCTCCTACAATGAGCAGTTCTTC
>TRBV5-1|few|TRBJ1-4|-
CASSLDSATNEKLFF
TGCGCCAGCAGCTTGGACAGTGCAACTAATGAAAAACTGTTTTTT
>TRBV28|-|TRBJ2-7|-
CASSLTDSLYEQYF
TGTGCCAGCAGTTTAACGGACAGCCTCTACGAGCAGTACTTC
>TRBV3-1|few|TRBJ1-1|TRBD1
CASSRLQGGTEAFF
TGTGCCAGCAGCCGTCTACAGGGGGGCACTGAAGCTTTCTTT
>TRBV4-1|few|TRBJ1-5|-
CASSQTGLGNQPQHF
TGCGCCAGCAGCCAAACAGGGCTCGGCAATCAGCCCCAGCATTTT
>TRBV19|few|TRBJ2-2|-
CASSTLVDSLGIVGELFF
TGTGCCAGTAGTACCCTCGTGGACAGCCTAGGGATAGTCGGGGAGCTGTTTTTT
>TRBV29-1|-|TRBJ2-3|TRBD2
CSAGTSAIYTQYF
TGCAGCGCCGGGACTAGCGCAATCTATACGCAGTATTTT
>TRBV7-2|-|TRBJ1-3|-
CASSSTYRFSGNTIYF
TGTGCCAGCAGCTCGACGTACAGGTTCTCTGGAAACACCATATATTTT
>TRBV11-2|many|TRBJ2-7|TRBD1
CASSFPRDRGAYEQYF
TGTGCCAGCAGCTTCCCCCGGGACAGGGGCGCCTACGAGCAGTACTTC
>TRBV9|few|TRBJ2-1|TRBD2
CASSVVASGGIDEQFF
TGTGCCAGCAGCGTAGTGGCTAGCGGGGGTATCGATGAGCAGTTCTTC
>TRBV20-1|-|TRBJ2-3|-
CSATGTGSTDTQYF
TGCAGTGCTACCGGGACTGGAAGCACAGATACGCAGTATTTT
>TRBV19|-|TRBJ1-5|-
CASSPFGRGNQPQHF
TGTGCCAGTAGTCCTTTCGGACGGGGCAATCAGCCCCAGCATTTT
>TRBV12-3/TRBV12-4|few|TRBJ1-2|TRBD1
CASSLAGGTGAYGYTF
TGTGCCAGCAGTTTGGCTGGAGGGACAGGGGCCTATGGCTACACCTTC
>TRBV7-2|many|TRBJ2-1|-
CASKEGNPGQGYNEQFF
TGTGCCAGCAAAGAGGGGAACCCGGGGCAGGGTTACAATGAGCAGTTCTTC
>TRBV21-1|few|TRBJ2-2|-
CASSKLGHGELFF
TGTGCCAGCAGCAAACTAGGACACGGGGAGCTGTTTTTT
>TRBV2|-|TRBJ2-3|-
CASSDRSDTQYF
TGTGCCAGCAGTGACAGATCAGATACGCAGTATTTT
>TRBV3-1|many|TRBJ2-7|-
CASSRFRDTDYEQYF
TGTGCCAGCAGCCGTTTCCGGGACACAGACTACGAGCAGTACTTC
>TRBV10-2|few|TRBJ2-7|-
CASSEGGGSSYEQYF
TGCGCCAGCAGTGAGGGCGGCGGCTCCTCCTACGAGCAGTACTTC
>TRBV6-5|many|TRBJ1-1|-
CASIRDGLTEAFF
TGTGCCAGCATCCGGGACGGACTCACTGAAGCTTTCTTT
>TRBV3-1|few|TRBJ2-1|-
CASSQTENEQFF
TGTGCCAGCAGCCAAACAGAGAATGAGCAGTTCTTC
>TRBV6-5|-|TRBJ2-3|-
CASSWASTDTQYF
TGTGCCAGCAGTTGGGCTAGCACAGATACGCAGTATTTT
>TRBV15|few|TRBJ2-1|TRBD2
CATSSSGVQQFF
TGTGCCACCAGCAGTAGCGGGGTACAGCAGTTCTTC
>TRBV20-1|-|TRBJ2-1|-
CSARSGLLSNEQFF
TGCAGTGCTAGATCAGGGCTACTCTCCAATGAGCAGTTCTTC
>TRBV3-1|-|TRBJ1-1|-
CASSQPGMNTEAFF
TGTGCCAGCAGCCAACCAGGGATGAACACTGAAGCTTTCTTT
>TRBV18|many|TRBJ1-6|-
CASSPNDSQNSPLHF
TGTGCCAGCTCACCGAATGACAGCCAAAATTCACCCCTCCACTTT
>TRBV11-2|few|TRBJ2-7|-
CASSSRPGTSYEQYF
TGTGCCAGCAGCTCCCGCCCCGGGACCTCCTACGAGCAGTACTTC
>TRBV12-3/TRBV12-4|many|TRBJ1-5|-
CASSIEIRYSNQPQHF
TGTGCCAGCAGTATTGAAATCAGGTATAGCAATCAGCCCCAGCATTTT
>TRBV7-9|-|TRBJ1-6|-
CASSLVAEISPLHF
TGTGCCAGCAGCTTGGTTGCCGAAATTTCACCCCTCCACTTT
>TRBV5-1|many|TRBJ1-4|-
CASSPEVRGEKLFF
TGCGCCAGCAGTCCCGAGGTTCGGGGGGAAAAACTGTTTTTT
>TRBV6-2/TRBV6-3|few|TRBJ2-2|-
CASSYSIEGTGELFF
TGTGCCAGCAGTTACTCGATTGAGGGCACCGGGGAGCTGTTTTTT
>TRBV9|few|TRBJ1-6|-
CASSPPGNNSPLHF
TGTGCCAGCAGCCCACCGGGAAATAATTCACCCCTCCACTTT
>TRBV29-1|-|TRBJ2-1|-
CSVVAQYTNEQFF
TGCAGCGTTGTAGCTCAGTACACCAATGAGCAGTTCTTC
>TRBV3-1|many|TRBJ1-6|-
CASSQNTAGNNSPLHF
TGTGCCAGCAGCCAGAACACCGCGGGGAATAATTCACCCCTCCACTTT
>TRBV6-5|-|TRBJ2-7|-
CASSYSTGFSEQYF
TGTGCCAGCAGTTACTCGACGGGGTTTAGCGAGCAGTACTTC
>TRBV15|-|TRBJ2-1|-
CATSTRRNLGVGLNEQFF
TGTGCCACCAGCACCCGAAGAAACCTAGGGGTGGGACTCAATGAGCAGTTCTTC
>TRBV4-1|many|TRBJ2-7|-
CASSHPARGNYEQYF
TGCGCCAGCAGCCACCCCGCGAGGGGGAACTACGAGCAGTACTTC
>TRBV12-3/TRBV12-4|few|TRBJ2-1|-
CASTLVPLNEQFF
TGTGCCAGCACGCTAGTGCCTCTAAATGAGCAGTTCTTC
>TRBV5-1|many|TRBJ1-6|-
CASSLSPGGNSPLHF
TGCGCCAGCAGCTTAAGTCCGGGTGGGAATTCACCCCTCCACTTT
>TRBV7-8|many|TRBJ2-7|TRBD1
CASSLDDRGTPEQYF
TGTGCCAGCAGCTTAGATGACAGGGGGACCCCCGAGCAGTACTTC
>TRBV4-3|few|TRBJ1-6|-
CASSQGTRNSPLHF
TGCGCCAGCAGCCAGGGGACCCGCAATTCACCCCTCCACTTT
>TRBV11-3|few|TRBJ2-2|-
CASSSVYTGELFF
TGTGCCAGCAGCTCGGTCTACACCGGGGAGCTGTTTTTT
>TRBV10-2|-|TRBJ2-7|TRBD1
CASRRDSPYEQYF
TGCGCCAGCCGAAGGGACAGCCCCTACGAGCAGTACTTC
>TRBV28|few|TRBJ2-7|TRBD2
CASSFSGVSYEQYF
TGTGCCAGCAGTTTTAGCGGGGTCTCCTACGAGCAGTACTTC
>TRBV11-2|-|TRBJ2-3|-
CAGSLAGEDTQYF
TGTGCCGGCAGCTTAGCAGGGGAAGATACGCAGTATTTT
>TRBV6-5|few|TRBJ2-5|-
CASSPLLGAQETQYF
TGTGCCAGCAGTCCACTATTGGGGGCCCAAGAGACCCAGTACTTC
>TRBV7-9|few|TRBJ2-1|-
CASSRGNSYNEQFF
TGTGCCAGCAGCAGGGGAAACTCATACAATGAGCAGTTCTTC
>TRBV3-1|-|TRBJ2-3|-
CASSQDGSTDTQYF
TGTGCCAGCAGCCAAGATGGGAGCACAGATACGCAGTATTTT
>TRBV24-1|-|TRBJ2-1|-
CASTGNNEQFF
TGTGCCTCGACAGGTAACAATGAGCAGTTCTTC
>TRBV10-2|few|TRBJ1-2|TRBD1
CASRNDRAQGYTF
TGCGCCAGCAGAAATGACAGGGCCCAGGGCTACACCTTC
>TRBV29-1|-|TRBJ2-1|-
CSARLTWGNEQFF
TGCAGCGCCCGACTCACCTGGGGCAATGAGCAGTTCTTC
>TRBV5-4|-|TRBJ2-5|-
CASSLKGGETQYF
TGTGCCAGCAGCTTGAAGGGAGGAGAGACCCAGTACTTC